The following is a TCR beta chain sequence with its context. This CDR3 has 14 residues. The ends lost 1 base at V and 5 bases at J; junction bases unmatched: 3. Germline V gives CDR1 PRHDT, CDR2 FYEKMQ (reference sequence). The data stem from a study of blood T cell repertoires in COVID-19. Across the whole study: PBMCs, B-cell-depleted T cells, or T cells were the source of the cDNA or gDNA that made up the material.

Seattle patient enrollment occurred during active infection, with longitudinal follow-up thereafter. Repertoires were generated with immunoSEQ multiplex PCR, while TCRdb's copy carries only in-frame clones and drops some. The table includes some 56,000 clones, 87% detected once. This receptor was obtained from a woman aged 55-69 years with COVID-19, enrolled during active disease. Material: peripheral blood. This sequence joins TRBV13 and TRBJ1-1, with 8 positions matching TRBD1. The CDR3 coding sequence is TGTGCCAGCAGCTTAGACAGGGGGGTGACTGAAGCTTTCTTT. Amino acids: CASSLDRGVTEAFF.